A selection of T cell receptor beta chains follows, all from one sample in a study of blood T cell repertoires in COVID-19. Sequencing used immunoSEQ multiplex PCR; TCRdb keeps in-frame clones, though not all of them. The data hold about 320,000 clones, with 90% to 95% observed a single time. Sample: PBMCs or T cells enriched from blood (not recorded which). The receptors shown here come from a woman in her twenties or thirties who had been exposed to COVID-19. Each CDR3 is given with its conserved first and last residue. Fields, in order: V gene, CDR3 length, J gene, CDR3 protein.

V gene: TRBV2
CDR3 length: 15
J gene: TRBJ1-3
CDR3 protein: CASSRDRGSGNTIYF

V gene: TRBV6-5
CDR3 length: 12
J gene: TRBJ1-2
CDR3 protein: CASQQGMRGYTF

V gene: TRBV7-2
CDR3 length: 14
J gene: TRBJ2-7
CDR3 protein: CASSLDRGPYEQYF

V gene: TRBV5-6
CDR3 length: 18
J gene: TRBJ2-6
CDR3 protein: CASTPDTRVSSGANVLTF

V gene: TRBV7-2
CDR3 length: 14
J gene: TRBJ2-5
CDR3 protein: CASSLMNRAETQYF

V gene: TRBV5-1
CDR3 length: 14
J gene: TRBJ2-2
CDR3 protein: CASNRETNTGELFF

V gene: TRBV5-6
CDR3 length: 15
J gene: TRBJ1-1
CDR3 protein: CASSLEGRVRTEAFF

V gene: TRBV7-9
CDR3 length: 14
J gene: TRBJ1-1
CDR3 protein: CASSYRQEPFEAFF

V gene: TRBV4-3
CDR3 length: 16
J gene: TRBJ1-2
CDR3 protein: CASSQVETGHQYGYTF

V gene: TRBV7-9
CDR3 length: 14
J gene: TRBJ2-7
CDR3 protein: CASIEQGRSYEQYF

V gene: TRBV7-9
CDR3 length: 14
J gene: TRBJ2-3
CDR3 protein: CASSLGGLPDTQYF

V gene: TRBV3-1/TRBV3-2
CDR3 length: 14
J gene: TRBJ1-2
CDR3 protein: CASSRGGPNYGYTF

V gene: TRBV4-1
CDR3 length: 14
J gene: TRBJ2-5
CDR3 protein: CASSQGTFQETQYF

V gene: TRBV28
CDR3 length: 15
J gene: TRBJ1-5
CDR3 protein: CASSLETPLGQPQHF

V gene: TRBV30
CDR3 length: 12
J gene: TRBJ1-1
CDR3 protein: CAWSVDSGEAFF

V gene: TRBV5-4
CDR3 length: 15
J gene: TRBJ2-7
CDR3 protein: CASSPTGANPYEQYF

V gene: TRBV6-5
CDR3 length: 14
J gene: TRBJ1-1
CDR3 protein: CASSSGTKNTEAFF

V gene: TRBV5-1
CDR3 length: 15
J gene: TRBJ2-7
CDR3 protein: CASSLYGTLSYEQYF

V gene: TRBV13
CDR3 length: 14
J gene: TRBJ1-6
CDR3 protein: CASSLNRAGSPLHF

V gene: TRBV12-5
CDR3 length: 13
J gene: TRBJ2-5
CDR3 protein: CASGFGGQETQYF

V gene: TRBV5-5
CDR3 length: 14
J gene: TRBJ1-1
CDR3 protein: CASSFWGQAAEAFF

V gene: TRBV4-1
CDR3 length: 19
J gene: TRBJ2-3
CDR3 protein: CASSQDMSTSGGMTDTQYF

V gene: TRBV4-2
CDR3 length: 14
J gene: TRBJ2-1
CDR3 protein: CASSQGTGGAEQFF

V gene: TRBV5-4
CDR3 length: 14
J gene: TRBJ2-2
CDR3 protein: CASSLFTNTGELFF

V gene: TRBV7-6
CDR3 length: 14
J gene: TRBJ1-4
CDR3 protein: CASSFAGGSEKLFF

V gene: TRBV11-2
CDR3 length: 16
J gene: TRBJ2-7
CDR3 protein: CASSQGGQGTSYEQYF

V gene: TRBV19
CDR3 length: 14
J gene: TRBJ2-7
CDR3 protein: CASSIGRGGYEQYF

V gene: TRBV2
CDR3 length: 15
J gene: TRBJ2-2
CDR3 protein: CASRTSTENTGELFF

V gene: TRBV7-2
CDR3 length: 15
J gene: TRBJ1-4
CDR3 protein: CASSLVGQWGMKLFF

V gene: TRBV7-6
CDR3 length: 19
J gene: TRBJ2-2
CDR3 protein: CASSIRPLDETMGHGELFF

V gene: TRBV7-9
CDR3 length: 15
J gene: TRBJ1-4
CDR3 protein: CASSLGNGVWEKLFF